The 20 T cell receptor beta chains reported below all come from one sample, sequenced in a study of CD8 T cells in ankylosing spondylitis. TCRdb processed the 5' RACE reads anew with MiXCR; each CDR3 protein has one entry. The repertoire holds about 150,000 distinct CDR3 sequences, about an eighth seen once, with around 4.3% in the top ten. The sample comprised blood, either unsorted or a sorted T cell fraction (not recorded which). These receptors all stem from a female donor with ankylosing spondylitis or in good health (not recorded which).

This clonotype has at least ten counts. J is TRBJ1-1 and V is TRBV13; D not resolved. Trimming took 0 bases from V and 1 from J, leaving 9 bases between them. Germline values: CDR1 PRHDT, CDR2 FYEKMQ (reference sequence). The CDR3 is 15 residues long. The CDR3 region has the DNA TGTGCCAGCAGCTTAGGCCTAGGTGCGAACACTGAAGCTTTCTTT. It codes for CASSLGLGANTEAFF.

This clonotype was counted only a few times. This chain joins TRBV2 and TRBJ2-2; D gene ambiguous. Germline V CDR1 and CDR2: SNHLY, FYNNEI. V was trimmed by 3 bases and J by 6 bases, leaving 2 bases between them. The CDR3 extends over 11 amino acids. For the CDR3, the DNA is TGTGCCAGCAGTGAGTCCGGGGAGCTGTTTTTT. Protein sequence: CASSESGELFF. The full variable domain, rest sourced from reference TRBV2 and TRBJ2-2, is EPEVTQTPSHQVTQMGQEVILRCVPISNHLYFYWYRQILGQKVEFLVSFYNNEISEKSEIFDDQFSVERPDGSNFTLKIRSTKLEDSAMYFCASSESGELFFGEGSRLTVL.

This clonotype was seen ten or more times. The V call is TRBV10-3, the J call TRBJ1-6; D is unclear. V was shortened by 0 bases and J by 8 bases, with 5 bases between the two germline ends. Germline values: CDR1 ENHRY, CDR2 SYGVKD. CDR3 length: 13 amino acids. CDR3 bases: TGTGCCATCAGTGAGTCCGGGGATTCACCCCTCCACTTT. This gives the protein CAISESGDSPLHF.

This clonotype was detected many times. This chain connects TRBV12-3 or TRBV12-4 to TRBJ2-1, with 12 nucleotides matching TRBD2. The CDR3 totals 15 residues. J lost 7 bases, V lost 6 bases, and 7 bases had no gene match. CDR3: CASSGELAGGNEQFF. CDR3 sequence (DNA): TGTGCCAGCAGCGGAGAACTAGCGGGAGGTAATGAGCAGTTCTTC.

This clonotype was recorded many times. The rearrangement links TRBV6-5 to TRBJ1-3; no clear D gene. V was clipped by 2 bases and J by 0 bases, with 14 bases between them. This CDR3 contains 17 residues. Germline CDR1 and CDR2: MNHEY and SVGAGI. The CDR3 coding sequence is TGTGCCAGCAGTTACGGCGGAGGTCCTAGCTCTGGAAACACCATATATTTT. Translated, it gives CASSYGGGPSSGNTIYF.

This clonotype was counted ten times or more. The rearrangement joins TRBV29-1 to TRBJ1-1; no firm D call. Germline V CDR1 and CDR2: SQVTM, ANQGSEA. This CDR3 is built from 11 residues. The CDR3 reads CRIAGNTEAFF. The CDR3 DNA is TGCAGAATAGCGGGAAACACTGAAGCTTTCTTT.

This clonotype was seen at least ten times. V is TRBV5-1 and J is TRBJ2-1; D is perhaps TRBD1 (5 bases). Germline V gives CDR1 SGHRS, CDR2 YFSETQ. The ends were cut back, 0 bases at V and 14 bases at J, with 12 bases in the middle. The CDR3 loop spans 12 amino acids. CDR3 loop: CASSLVAGLKFF. In DNA, the CDR3 is TGCGCCAGCAGCTTGGTCGCAGGGTTGAAGTTCTTC.

This clonotype was seen only a few times. The chain carries TRBV3-1 and TRBJ1-1; the D gene is possibly TRBD1 (6 bases). This CDR3 has 16 residues. Looked up from germline, CDR1 is LGHDT and CDR2 is YNNKEL (reference sequence). With 1 base removed from V and 6 bases from J, the gap between germline ends came to 18 bases. The CDR3 DNA follows: TGTGCCAGCAGCCAAGGATTGGTCAGGGGAGGACCTGAAGCTTTCTTT. It specifies CASSQGLVRGGPEAFF.

The table lists this clonotype with many counts. J is TRBJ2-7 and V is TRBV19, with 12 bases identical to TRBD2. V lost 7 bases to trimming and J lost 1 base; unmatched junction nucleotides: 8. CDR1 and CDR2 (germline): LNHDA, SQIVND (reference sequence). The CDR3 consists of 16 residues. The CDR3 sequence: CASNSKGLAGSYEQYF. DNA of the CDR3: TGTGCCAGTAATTCGAAAGGACTAGCGGGGTCCTACGAGCAGTACTTC.

This clonotype was recorded a few times. The V and J genes are TRBV24-1 and TRBJ2-1, with 11 bases fitting TRBD1. Germline V gene sequence: CDR1 KGHDR, CDR2 SFDVKD. The CDR3 length is 16 residues. J lost 10 bases, V lost 2 bases, and 9 bases had no gene match. The CDR3 bases are TGTGCCACCAGTGATTCGGACAGGGGGCGCTTTGCGGAGCAGTTCTTC. Amino acid sequence: CATSDSDRGRFAEQFF.

There are many counts of this clonotype. The DNA for the CDR3 is TGTGCCAGCAGCCAAGACATGAAGGGCCGAGAGTTCTTC. Its protein is CASSQDMKGREFF. The V and J genes are TRBV3-1 and TRBJ2-1; D gene uncertain. This CDR3 spans 13 amino acids. V gave up 0 bases and J gave up 14 bases, with 14 bases separating them. The germline V gene has CDR1 LGHDT and CDR2 YNNKEL (reference sequence).

This clonotype was observed many times. The chain employs TRBV28 and TRBJ1-1, with a possible D match to TRBD1 (5 bases). This CDR3 has 11 residues. The V end lost 10 bases, the J end lost 4 bases, and 10 bases lay between the germline ends. Germline V gives CDR1 MDHEN, CDR2 SYDVKM. The CDR3 loop is CAIQGTTEAFF. In nucleotides, the CDR3 is TGTGCCATCCAAGGGACCACTGAAGCTTTCTTT. The full variable domain, its missing parts supplied by reference TRBV28 and TRBJ1-1, is DVKVTQSSRYLVKRTGEKVFLECVQDMDHENMFWYRQDPGLGLRLIYFSYDVKMKEKGDIPEGYSVSREKKERFSLILESASTNQTSMYLCAIQGTTEAFFGQGTRLTVV.

This clonotype was found a few times. V is TRBV7-6 and J is TRBJ2-7; possible D gene TRBD2, 7 bases. In germline, CDR1 is SGHVS, CDR2 FNYEAQ. The CDR3 runs 15 residues. Trimming shortened V by 4 bases and J by 2 bases, and 15 bases separated the two germline ends. The CDR3 spells CASSSGRGLAYEQYF. Written as DNA, the CDR3 is TGTGCCAGCAGCTCGGGGAGGGGGTTAGCCTACGAGCAGTACTTC.

The chain recombines TRBV19 with TRBJ1-1; 7 bases align to TRBD1. The length of the CDR3 is 16 residues. V shed 5 bases and J 5 bases; nucleotides not matched to a gene: 14. Germline V lookup: CDR1 LNHDA, CDR2 SQIVND (reference sequence). The CDR3 nucleotides are TGTGCCAGTAGTTTCCTTAGGACAGGCCGAGGGACTGAAGCTTTCTTT. Translation gives CASSFLRTGRGTEAFF.

This clonotype has at least ten counts. V gene TRBV6-2 or TRBV6-3 combines with J gene TRBJ2-1; 10 bases agree with TRBD2. This CDR3 spans 14 amino acids. V gave up 8 bases and J gave up 9 bases; unmatched junction bases: 10. CDR1 and CDR2 from the germline V gene are MNHEY and SVGEGT. Written as DNA, the CDR3 is TGTGCCAGCCTCCAGCGGGAGGGCCAGGGTGAGCAGTTCTTC. Encoded protein: CASLQREGQGEQFF.

This clonotype has ten or more counts. This sequence joins TRBV5-1 and TRBJ2-5; 9 bases fit TRBD1. With 4 bases clipped from V and 5 bases from J, the junction kept 3 bases outside the gene matches. The germline V gene has CDR1 SGHRS and CDR2 YFSETQ. CDR3 length: 13 amino acids. The CDR3 DNA reads TGCGCCAGCAGCGCGACAGGGGGTGAGACCCAGTACTTC. Protein: CASSATGGETQYF.

Many counts were recorded for this clonotype. The chain carries TRBV5-1 and TRBJ2-1; 8 positions match TRBD2. With 7 bases clipped from V and 2 bases from J, the junction kept 5 bases outside the gene matches. Germline loops: CDR1 SGHRS, CDR2 YFSETQ. The CDR3 extends over 14 amino acids. In DNA form, the CDR3 reads TGCGCCAGCCACCCGGGGGGGCCCTACAATGAGCAGTTCTTC. Translated: CASHPGGPYNEQFF.

About this clonotype: The conserved phenylalanine or tryptophan normally closing the CDR3 is absent here, so this likely arose from a read error. The chain joins TRBV12-3 or TRBV12-4 to TRBJ1-1, with TRBD1 identical over 9 bases. The CDR3 totals 14 residues. The CDR3: CVSSSDRGGTEAFL. The CDR3 nucleotides are TGTGTCAGCAGTTCCGACAGGGGGGGCACTGAAGCTTTCTTG.

As to this clonotype: This sequence may be a read error, since a much larger clone differs from it by one base. The chain employs TRBV5-1 and TRBJ1-1; 8 bases agree with TRBD1. The germline gives CDR1 SGHRS, CDR2 YFSETQ. The CDR3 contains 13 residues. The CDR3 protein is CASSFGQGDEASF. The CDR3 DNA is TGCGCCAGCAGCTTCGGACAGGGAGATGAAGCTTCCTTT. Supplemented by reference TRBV5-1 and TRBJ1-1, the full variable domain reads KAGVTQTPRYLIKTRGQQVTLSCSPISGHRSVSWYQQTPGQGLQFLFEYFSETQRNKGNFPGRFSGRQFSNSRSEMNVSTLELGDSALYLCASSFGQGDEASFGQGTRLTVV.

This clonotype was seen repeatedly, ten times or more. The genes are TRBV5-1 and TRBJ1-6, with 7 bases aligning to TRBD1. V shed 4 bases and J 5 bases; nucleotides not matched to a gene: 6. Germline-derived CDR1 and CDR2 are SGHRS and YFSETQ. The CDR3 is made up of 15 amino acids. DNA for the CDR3: TGCGCCAGCAGCGCGCTGGGGACAGATAATTCACCCCTCCACTTT. Translated, it gives CASSALGTDNSPLHF. Together with reference TRBV5-1 and TRBJ1-6, the CDR3 gives the full variable domain: KAGVTQTPRYLIKTRGQQVTLSCSPISGHRSVSWYQQTPGQGLQFLFEYFSETQRNKGNFPGRFSGRQFSNSRSEMNVSTLELGDSALYLCASSALGTDNSPLHFGNGTRLTVT.